The T cell receptor beta chain under discussion was sequenced for a study of CD8 T cell repertoires and HIV-1 epitope variants. Across the whole study: Each of Twenty-five Gag and Nef epitope peptides stimulated a separate culture. Epitopes were three Gag families plus Nef HW9 and YT9. Study outcomes and limitations: This assay reports beta chains of antigen-expanded cells, not T cell function.

Produced via immunoSEQ multiplex PCR; TCRdb's table is partial and in-frame only. The table shows under 6,000 clones, with approximately 66% occurring only once. Comment on this clone: The antigen is unknown.

V was shortened by 0 bases and J by 4 bases, with 16 bases between the two germline ends. This CDR3 region has 16 residues. Germline assignment: CDR1 SGHNT and CDR2 YYREEE (reference sequence). The sequenced material came from cultured CD8+ T cells derived from PBMCs. The chain couples TRBV5-4 to TRBJ1-2; TRBD1 is a possible D gene (5 bases). The origin of this receptor is a male donor with HIV. CDR3 nucleotides: TGTGCCAGCAGCTTGGATTCTCCAGGGACCGGCTATGGCTACACCTTC. Its translation: CASSLDSPGTGYGYTF. Supplemented by reference TRBV5-4 and TRBJ1-2, the full variable domain reads ETGVTQSPTHLIKTRGQQVTLRCSSQSGHNTVSWYQQALGQGPQFIFQYYREEENGRGNFPPRFSGLQFPNYSSELNVNALELDDSALYLCASSLDSPGTGYGYTFGSGTRLTVV.